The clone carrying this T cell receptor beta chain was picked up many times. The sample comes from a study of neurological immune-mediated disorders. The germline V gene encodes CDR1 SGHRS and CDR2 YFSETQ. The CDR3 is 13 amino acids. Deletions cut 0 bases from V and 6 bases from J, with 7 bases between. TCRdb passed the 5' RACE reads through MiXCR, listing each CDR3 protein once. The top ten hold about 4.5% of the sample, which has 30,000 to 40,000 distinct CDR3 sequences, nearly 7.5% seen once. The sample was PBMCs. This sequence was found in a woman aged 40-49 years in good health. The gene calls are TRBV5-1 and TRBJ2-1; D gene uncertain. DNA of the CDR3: TGCGCCAGCAGCTTGGAGGTGACCAATGAGCAGTTCTTC. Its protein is CASSLEVTNEQFF.